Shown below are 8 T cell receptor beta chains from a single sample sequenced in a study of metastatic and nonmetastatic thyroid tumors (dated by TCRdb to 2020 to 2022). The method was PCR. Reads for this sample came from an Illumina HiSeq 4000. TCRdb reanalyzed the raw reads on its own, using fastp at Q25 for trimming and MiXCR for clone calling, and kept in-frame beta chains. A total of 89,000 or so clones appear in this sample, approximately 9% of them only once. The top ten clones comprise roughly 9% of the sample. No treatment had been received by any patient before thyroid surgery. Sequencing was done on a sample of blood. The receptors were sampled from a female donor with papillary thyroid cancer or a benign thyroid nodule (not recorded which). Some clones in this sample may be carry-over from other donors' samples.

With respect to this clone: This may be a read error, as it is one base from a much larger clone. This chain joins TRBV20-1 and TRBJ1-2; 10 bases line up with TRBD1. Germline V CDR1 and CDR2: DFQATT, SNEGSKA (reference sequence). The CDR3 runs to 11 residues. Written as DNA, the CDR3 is TGCAGTGCCGGGGACAGGGGATACTACGCCTTC. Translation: CSAGDRGYYAF.

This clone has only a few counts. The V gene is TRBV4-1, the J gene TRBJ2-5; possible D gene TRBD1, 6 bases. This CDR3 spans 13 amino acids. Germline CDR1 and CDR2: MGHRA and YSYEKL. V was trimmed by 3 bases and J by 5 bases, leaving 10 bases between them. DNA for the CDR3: TGCGCCAGCAGCCAGCCAGGGGTGGAGACCCAGTACTTC. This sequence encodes CASSQPGVETQYF.

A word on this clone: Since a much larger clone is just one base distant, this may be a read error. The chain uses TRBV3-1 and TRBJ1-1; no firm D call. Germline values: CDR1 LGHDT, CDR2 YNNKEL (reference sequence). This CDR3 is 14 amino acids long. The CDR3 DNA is TGTGTCAGCAGCCTGGCAAGCACGAACACTGAAGCTTTCTTT. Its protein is CVSSLASTNTEAFF.

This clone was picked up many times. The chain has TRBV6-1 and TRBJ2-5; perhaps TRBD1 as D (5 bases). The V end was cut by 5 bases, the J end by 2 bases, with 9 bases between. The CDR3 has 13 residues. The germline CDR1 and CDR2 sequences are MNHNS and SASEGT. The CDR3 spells CASSRTGQETQYF. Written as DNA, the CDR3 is TGTGCCAGCAGTCGCACAGGACAAGAGACCCAGTACTTC.

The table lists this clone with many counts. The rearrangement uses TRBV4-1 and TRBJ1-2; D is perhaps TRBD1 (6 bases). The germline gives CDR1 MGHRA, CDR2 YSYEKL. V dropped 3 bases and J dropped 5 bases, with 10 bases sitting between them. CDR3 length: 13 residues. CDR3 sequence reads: CASSQGAGYGYTF. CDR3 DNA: TGCGCCAGCAGCCAGGGGGCCGGTTATGGCTACACCTTC.

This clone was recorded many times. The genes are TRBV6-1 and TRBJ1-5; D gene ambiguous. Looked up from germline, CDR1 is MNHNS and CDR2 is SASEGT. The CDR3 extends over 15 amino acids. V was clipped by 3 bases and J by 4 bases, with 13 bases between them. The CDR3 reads CASSDNIYGNQPQHF. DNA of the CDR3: TGTGCCAGCAGTGATAACATCTATGGGAATCAGCCCCAGCATTTT.

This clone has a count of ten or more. CDR3 sequence: CASSIGVRYEKLFF. Written as DNA, the CDR3 is TGTGCCAGTAGTATCGGGGTGCGGTACGAAAAACTGTTTTTT. The chain carries TRBV19 and TRBJ1-4; no reliable D call. The V end lost 3 bases, the J end lost 8 bases, and 13 bases lay between the germline ends. Germline CDR1 is LNHDA and CDR2 is SQIVND (reference sequence). This CDR3 contains 14 residues.

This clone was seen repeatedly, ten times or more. The CDR3 DNA reads TGCGCCAGCAGCCCAGAACCCTCGGGGGGCGTCAGAAACACCATATATTTT. It codes for CASSPEPSGGVRNTIYF. The chain employs TRBV5-1 and TRBJ1-3, with D tentatively TRBD1 (6 bases). This CDR3 is 17 amino acids long. Germline V CDR1 and CDR2: SGHRS, YFSETQ. V shed 4 bases and J shed 5 bases, with 22 bases lying between them.